This T cell receptor (beta chain) was recorded in a study of blood T cell repertoires in COVID-19. Study summary: Italy, Spain and the United States were the sources of the convalescent and acute COVID-19 samples. T cells, B-cell-depleted T cells, or PBMCs supplied cDNA or gDNA.

Unmatched junction bases numbered 4, after V lost 4 bases and J lost 2 bases. Germline CDR1 and CDR2: SEHNR and FQNEAQ (reference sequence). The CDR3 length is 15 residues. The assay was immunoSEQ multiplex PCR, and TCRdb's table has in-frame clones only and misses some. The table has around 180,000 clones, about 87% seen once. The sequence was collected from a man aged 35-49 years with active or convalescent COVID-19. Sequenced sample: peripheral blood. The chain is built from TRBV7-9 and TRBJ2-7, with 11 bases identical to TRBD2. For the CDR3, the DNA is TGTGCCAGCAGCTCGACTAGCGGGGACCCCTACGAGCAGTACTTC. It specifies CASSSTSGDPYEQYF.